The T cell receptor (beta chain) described here comes from a study of shared clonotypes between healthy human individuals. General observations from the study: Sorted-subset sequencing, rarefaction showed, was incomplete despite large depth.

This clone was seen a single time. The antigen remains unidentified. Assay: immunoSEQ multiplex PCR; the TCRdb copy retains only in-frame clones and omits some. This sample yields millions of clones, of which roughly 95% are seen a single time; under 0.15% belongs to the top ten. Sequenced: naive CD4+ T cells sorted from blood. The sample's subset: CD45RA+ positively selected. The receptor was derived from a man aged 18 to 30 in good health.

CDR3 protein: CAISESPGQLFF. CDR3 bases: TGTGCCATCAGTGAGTCTCCGGGACAGTTGTTCTTC. This chain connects TRBV10-3 to TRBJ2-1, with TRBD1 matching over 7 bases. Trimming at V came to 0 bases and at J to 15 bases, leaving 5 bases not matched to a gene. CDR1 is ENHRY, CDR2 SYGVKD, per germline. This CDR3 is 12 amino acids long.